Listed here are 5 T cell receptor beta chains from one sample, sequenced in a study of cytomegalovirus exposure and HLA in healthy donors. PCR employed 60 Vbeta and 13 Jbeta primers. Here immunoSEQ multiplex PCR was the method, and the copy in TCRdb shows in-frame clones only, minus some. The top ten clones hold about 6.8% of a sample with more than 85,000 clones, 70% to 85% of them seen once. The material sequenced was PBMCs. The receptor source for this set is a man aged 25 to 40 in good health and CMV-seropositive.

This clone has a handful of counts. The chain recombines TRBV30 with TRBJ2-2; TRBD2 is a possible D gene (6 bases). The V end lost 2 bases, the J end lost 1 base, and 11 bases lay between the germline ends. The V gene's germline CDR1 is GTSNPN and CDR2 SVGIG (reference sequence). This CDR3 has 15 amino acids. Here the CDR3 DNA reads TGTGCCTGGAGTTGGTCGCGGGGGAACACCGGGGAGCTGTTTTTT. It translates to CAWSWSRGNTGELFF.

This clone was seen more than once but under ten times. The chain has TRBV5-5 and TRBJ1-2, with TRBD1 as a possible D gene (5 bases). Trimming took 0 bases from V and 2 from J, leaving 8 bases between them. This CDR3 spans 14 amino acids. In germline, CDR1 is SGHKS, CDR2 YYEKEE (reference sequence). DNA for the CDR3: TGTGCCAGCAGCTTGGCCGGACAAAACTATGGCTACACCTTC. The encoded protein is CASSLAGQNYGYTF.

This clone was detected many times. The V gene is TRBV6-6, the J gene TRBJ1-5, with D possibly TRBD1 on 5 matching bases. V shed 7 bases and J shed 13 bases, with 8 bases lying between them. The CDR3 consists of 9 residues. Germline V CDR1 and CDR2: MNHNY, SVGAGI (reference sequence). DNA of the CDR3: TGTGCCAGCACCGGGACTCAGCATTTT. This gives the protein CASTGTQHF.

The genes are TRBV7-2 and TRBJ2-7; 9 bases fit TRBD1. Germline values: CDR1 SGHTA, CDR2 FQGNSA. CDR3 size: 15 residues. V was clipped by 4 bases and J by 7 bases; unmatched bases: 11. The CDR3 loop reads CASSSPGTGRGEQYF. The CDR3 DNA is TGTGCCAGCAGCTCCCCGGGGACAGGGAGGGGAGAGCAGTACTTC. The whole variable domain, remainder taken from reference TRBV7-2 and TRBJ2-7, is GAGVSQSPSNKVTEKGKDVELRCDPISGHTALYWYRQSLGQGLEFLIYFQGNSAPDKSGLPSDRFSAERTGGSVSTLTIQRTQQEDSAVYLCASSSPGTGRGEQYFGPGTRLTVT.

This chain uses TRBV27 with TRBJ1-1; D not resolved. The CDR3 loop spans 13 amino acids. V was trimmed by 2 bases and J by 1 base, leaving 5 bases between them. Germline CDR1 and CDR2: MNHEY and SMNVEV (reference sequence). The CDR3 is CASSLVRNTEAFF. In nucleotides, the CDR3 is TGTGCCAGCAGTTTAGTCAGGAACACTGAAGCTTTCTTT.